This T cell receptor beta chain was documented in a study of blood T cell repertoires in COVID-19. Across the whole study: Sites in the United States, Italy and Spain provided acute and convalescent COVID-19 samples.

Individuals drawn from 20 to 30 US areas were about 18 to 95 years old. Under the authors' procedure: Reference gene primer amplification gave nucleated cell count estimates. This table comes from immunoSEQ multiplex PCR, and its TCRdb copy is limited to in-frame clones, with some not included. The DNA gave D and trimming, while V, J and clone size come from that table. The sample has approximately 200,000 clones, approximately 90% seen once. The specimen was PBMCs or T cells enriched from blood (not recorded which). The sequence derives from a man younger than 40 who had recovered from COVID-19.

CDR3 protein: CASRPNPGPYEQYF. In DNA form, the CDR3 reads TGTGCCAGCAGGCCTAACCCAGGGCCCTACGAGCAGTACTTC. The chain uses TRBV28 and TRBJ2-7, with D possibly TRBD1 on 5 matching bases. Between the trimmed V and J ends, which lost 6 bases and 2 bases, there was a span of 14 bases. The germline V gene has CDR1 MDHEN and CDR2 SYDVKM. The CDR3 loop spans 14 amino acids.